The T cell receptor (beta chain) under discussion was sequenced for a study of T cells in Graves' hyperthyroidism and ophthalmopathy. The CDR3 regions of TCR beta were amplified from RNA transcripts. Researchers ran a first-round RT-PCR on the TCR CDR3 using the HTBI primer set. TCRdb used MiXCR to reprocess the multiplex PCR reads, holding one entry per CDR3 protein. The sample lists around 450,000 distinct CDR3 sequences, 12% to 15% seen once, with about 4.9% in the top ten. Germline lookup yields CDR1 LGHDT and CDR2 YNNKEL (reference sequence). The CDR3 spans 15 residues. Deletions cut 0 bases from V and 12 bases from J, with 18 bases between.

The chain combines TRBV3-1 with TRBJ2-1; D perhaps matches TRBD2 (6 bases). Material for sequencing was blood. The receptor comes from a woman between 18 and 30 years old with Graves' hyperthyroidism. As DNA, the CDR3 is TGTGCCAGCAGCCAAGATTTCGGCGGGACCCGGGGGCAGTTCTTC. It yields the protein CASSQDFGGTRGQFF.